This T cell receptor (beta chain) was found in a study of T cells in Graves' hyperthyroidism and ophthalmopathy. Study-wide results and limits: Ophthalmopathy stood apart from stable hyperthyroidism in a 13 V-J model. Most expanded thyroid clonotypes above 0.001 recurred in blood.

CDR3 length: 11 residues. V lost 3 bases and J lost 13, with 13 bases in between. Germline V gene data show CDR1 as DFQATT and CDR2 as SNEGSKA (reference sequence). This clonotype was seen a few times. Its antigen is currently unknown. Using RNA transcripts as the source, TCR beta CDR3 regions were amplified. The HTBI set primed first-round TCR CDR3 RT-PCR. TCRdb ran MiXCR on the multiplex PCR reads and lists one entry per CDR3 protein. The sample records around 370,000 distinct CDR3 sequences, around 18% being singletons. Diagnostic decisions used clinical symptoms, serum thyroxine and TRAb, thyroid ultrasound and orbital computed tomography. The PBMCs were sourced from fresh peripheral blood (around 9.9 ml).

The sample taken for sequencing was blood. The chain employs TRBV20-1 and TRBJ2-1, with D unclear. The sequence was collected from a man between 18 and 29 years old with Graves' ophthalmopathy. CDR3 region: CSASGVPGQFF. Here the CDR3 DNA reads TGCAGTGCTAGTGGGGTGCCAGGCCAGTTCTTC.